Following are 20 T cell receptor beta chains from one sample sequenced in a study of cytomegalovirus exposure and HLA in healthy donors. Repertoires were generated with immunoSEQ multiplex PCR, while TCRdb's copy carries only in-frame clones and drops some. The table records tens of thousands of clones, over 85% of them present only once. What was sequenced was PBMCs. These receptors were obtained from a woman aged 18-35 years in good health and CMV-seropositive.

Here the CDR3 reads CASSFYDNSNQPQHF. As DNA, the CDR3 is TGTGCCAGCAGTTTTTACGACAATAGCAATCAGCCCCAGCATTTT. The rearrangement uses TRBV28 and TRBJ1-5, with D unclear. Between the trimmed V and J ends, which lost 3 bases and 0 bases, there was a span of 9 bases. This CDR3 is 15 amino acids long. Looked up from germline, CDR1 is MDHEN and CDR2 is SYDVKM.

This clone has just one count. The V call is TRBV2, the J call TRBJ1-4; 7 bases agree with TRBD1. The junction had 6 bases not matched to a gene; V was cut back by 1 base and J by 4 bases. The CDR3 has 16 amino acids. Germline loops: CDR1 SNHLY, CDR2 FYNNEI. The CDR3 sequence: CASSEGQGFLNEKLFF. CDR3 coding DNA: TGTGCCAGCAGTGAAGGACAGGGCTTCCTTAATGAAAAACTGTTTTTT.

This sequence joins TRBV5-6 and TRBJ2-4; D is unclear. The CDR3 runs 14 residues. The V and J ends lost 4 bases and 0 bases respectively, with 8 bases between them. The germline V gene has CDR1 SGHDT and CDR2 YYEEEE. The CDR3 nucleotides are TGTGCCAGCAGCAGGCGGTTAGCCAAAAACATTCAGTACTTC. Translated, it gives CASSRRLAKNIQYF.

This clone showed up just once. The chain is built from TRBV19 and TRBJ2-1; 14 nucleotides match TRBD2. The length of the CDR3 is 16 residues. Germline V gene lookup returns CDR1 LNHDA and CDR2 SQIVND (reference sequence). Unmatched junction bases numbered 7, after V lost 4 bases and J lost 8 bases. The chain's CDR3 is CASSTRLAGGVDEQFF. The DNA for the CDR3 is TGTGCCAGTAGTACTCGACTAGCGGGAGGGGTAGATGAGCAGTTCTTC. Drawing the rest from reference TRBV19 and TRBJ2-1, the complete variable domain is DGGITQSPKYLFRKEGQNVTLSCEQNLNHDAMYWYRQDPGQGLRLIYYSQIVNDFQKGDIAEGYSVSREKKESFPLTVTSAQKNPTAFYLCASSTRLAGGVDEQFFGPGTRLTVL.

V usage is TRBV5-1 and J usage is TRBJ2-5, with 11 positions matching TRBD2. The V and J ends lost 0 bases and 2 bases, in that order; junction bases with no gene match: 6. This CDR3 has 17 amino acids. CDR1 and CDR2 from the germline V gene are SGHRS and YFSETQ. The chain's CDR3 is CASSLGLAGILQETQYF. CDR3 sequence (DNA): TGCGCCAGCAGCTTGGGACTAGCGGGGATTTTACAAGAGACCCAGTACTTC.

The V and J genes are TRBV5-1 and TRBJ2-5, with D perhaps matching TRBD1 (6 bases). Germline V lookup: CDR1 SGHRS, CDR2 YFSETQ. The CDR3 totals 14 residues. V lost 0 bases to trimming and J lost 1 base, with 7 bases between them. The CDR3 here is CASSLGTAQETQYF. The CDR3 DNA reads TGCGCCAGCAGCTTGGGGACAGCCCAAGAGACCCAGTACTTC.

This chain uses TRBV6-5 with TRBJ2-7, with unresolved D. V lost 6 bases and J 0 bases, leaving 12 bases between the germline ends. The CDR3 consists of 14 residues. The germline CDR1 and CDR2 sequences are MNHEY and SVGAGI. In nucleotides, the CDR3 is TGTGCCAGCAGCCAAACCGCTAACTCCTACGAGCAGTACTTC. Its protein product is CASSQTANSYEQYF.

The chain employs TRBV19 and TRBJ2-3; TRBD1 matches 9 bases. Germline CDR1 and CDR2: LNHDA and SQIVND (reference sequence). The junction had 9 bases not matched to a gene; V was cut back by 8 bases and J by 3 bases. The CDR3 contains 15 residues. The CDR3: CASSPETGGTDTQYF. The CDR3 bases are TGTGCCAGTTCCCCCGAGACAGGGGGGACAGATACGCAGTATTTT.

The rearrangement links TRBV7-9 to TRBJ2-5; D ambiguous. The CDR3 spans 12 residues. Germline V CDR1 and CDR2: SEHNR, FQNEAQ (reference sequence). V was shortened by 2 bases and J by 5 bases, with 6 bases between the two germline ends. Here the CDR3 reads CASSLIGETQYF. The CDR3 DNA follows: TGTGCCAGCAGCTTAATCGGGGAGACCCAGTACTTC.

This clone was counted a few times. CDR3 nucleotides: TGCGCCAGCAGCCAAGATTCGCGGAGTCCGAATTCACCCCTCCACTTT. The encoded protein is CASSQDSRSPNSPLHF. The chain uses TRBV4-3 and TRBJ1-6; D not resolved. V lost 0 bases and J lost 7, with 13 bases in between. The CDR3 runs to 16 residues. CDR1 and CDR2 from the germline V gene are LGHNA and YSLEER.

This chain connects TRBV5-1 to TRBJ2-7; the match to TRBD1 covers 8 bases. There are 14 residues in the CDR3. V gave up 2 bases and J gave up 3 bases; unmatched junction bases: 4. Germline CDR1 SGHRS, CDR2 YFSETQ. The DNA of the CDR3 is TGCGCCAGCAGCTTAATCACAGGGGGCTACGAGCAGTACTTC. Amino acid sequence: CASSLITGGYEQYF.

The rearrangement uses TRBV7-2 and TRBJ2-5, with 9 positions matching TRBD2. From germline, CDR1 is SGHTA and CDR2 FQGNSA. CDR3 length: 19 residues. V dropped 5 bases and J dropped 5; count of bases not matched to a gene: 21. In nucleotides, the CDR3 is TGTGCCAGCAGCCCACTCGGGAGACGCGGCGGGGGGGCCTCGGAGACCCAGTACTTC. Its translation: CASSPLGRRGGGASETQYF.

The V call is TRBV30, the J call TRBJ2-3, with a possible D match to TRBD2 (6 bases). CDR1 and CDR2 (germline): GTSNPN, SVGIG (reference sequence). The CDR3 spans 14 residues. Trimming cost V 0 bases and J 11 bases, with 18 bases left between them. CDR3: CAWSVRRAPRVQYF. The CDR3 nucleotides are TGTGCCTGGAGTGTACGGAGGGCCCCGAGGGTGCAGTATTTT.

The chain recombines TRBV18 with TRBJ1-5; 8 bases agree with TRBD1. CDR3 size: 15 residues. V shed 3 bases and J 4 bases; nucleotides not matched to a gene: 5. Germline CDR1 is KGHSH and CDR2 is LQKENI. The CDR3 coding sequence is TGTGCCAGCTCACCCACGGGGACAGGTAATCAGCCCCAGCATTTT. Its translation: CASSPTGTGNQPQHF.

The J gene is TRBJ1-2, the V gene TRBV19, with D possibly matching TRBD1 (6 bases). CDR1 LNHDA and CDR2 SQIVND come from the germline V gene (reference sequence). V was cut by 5 bases and J by 7 bases, with 11 bases left in between. The CDR3 sequence is 12 residues long. The chain's CDR3 is CASSARGRGYTF. CDR3 sequence (DNA): TGTGCCAGTAGTGCCAGGGGACGTGGCTACACCTTC.

The genes are TRBV9 and TRBJ2-6, with TRBD1 as a possible D gene (6 bases). Trimming removed 7 bases at V and 1 base at J, with 9 bases between. This CDR3 is 14 amino acids long. Looked up from germline, CDR1 is SGDLS and CDR2 is YYNGEE. The CDR3 nucleotides are TGTGCCAGCGGCAGGGGATCTGGGGCCAACGTCCTGACTTTC. This sequence encodes CASGRGSGANVLTF.

The rearrangement links TRBV7-9 to TRBJ1-4, with 7 bases aligning to TRBD1. This CDR3 contains 15 residues. V lost 5 bases and J lost 3; bases outside the gene matches: 6. CDR1 and CDR2 (germline): SEHNR, FQNEAQ (reference sequence). CDR3 nucleotides: TGTGCCAGCAGCCTGACAGGGATATCTAATGAAAAACTGTTTTTT. Its translation: CASSLTGISNEKLFF.

A single count supports this clone. This chain uses TRBV19 with TRBJ2-1, with TRBD2 identical over 8 bases. This CDR3 spans 13 amino acids. Trimming took 8 bases from V and 9 from J; bases not matched to a gene: 9. CDR1 is LNHDA, CDR2 SQIVND, per germline (reference sequence). The CDR3 is CASPETGLGEQFF. Here the CDR3 DNA reads TGTGCCAGTCCCGAAACGGGACTAGGTGAGCAGTTCTTC.

CDR3 coding DNA: TGTGCCAGTAGTATGGCGGGGGGTAGTAATCAGCCCCAGCATTTT. It encodes CASSMAGGSNQPQHF. The chain couples TRBV19 to TRBJ1-5; tentatively, D is TRBD1 (5 bases). V was clipped by 3 bases and J by 4 bases, with 13 bases between them. Germline V lookup: CDR1 LNHDA, CDR2 SQIVND (reference sequence). The CDR3 length is 15 residues.

J is TRBJ2-7 and V is TRBV4-1, with unresolved D. Trimming removed 1 base from V and 3 bases from J, with 13 bases in between. Germline loops: CDR1 MGHRA, CDR2 YSYEKL. CDR3 length equals 15 residues. Here the CDR3 DNA reads TGCGCCAGCAGCCAAGGGCAGGATACCTTCTACGAGCAGTACTTC. This translates into CASSQGQDTFYEQYF.